This T cell receptor beta chain was found in a study of patients and donors after allogeneic stem cell transplantation. This clonotype was counted many times. Germline CDR1 and CDR2: SNHLY and FYNNEI. CDR3 length: 12 amino acids. V was pared by 6 bases and J by 5 bases, with 8 bases between. MiXCR, run by TCRdb on the RT-PCR reads, gives a single entry per CDR3 protein. The sample has approximately 20,000 distinct CDR3 sequences, 4.5% to 5% seen once. The sample was blood, either unsorted or a sorted T cell fraction (not recorded which). The chain joins TRBV2 to TRBJ2-1; maybe TRBD1 (6 bases). This clonotype originated in a human donor who was either an allogeneic HSCT recipient or a stem cell or donor lymphocyte infusion donor (not recorded which). It is not recorded whose cells these are; they may come from a transplant donor. The CDR3 nucleotides read TGTGCCAGCAGCGGGGACAACAATGAGCAGTTCTTC. It codes for CASSGDNNEQFF.